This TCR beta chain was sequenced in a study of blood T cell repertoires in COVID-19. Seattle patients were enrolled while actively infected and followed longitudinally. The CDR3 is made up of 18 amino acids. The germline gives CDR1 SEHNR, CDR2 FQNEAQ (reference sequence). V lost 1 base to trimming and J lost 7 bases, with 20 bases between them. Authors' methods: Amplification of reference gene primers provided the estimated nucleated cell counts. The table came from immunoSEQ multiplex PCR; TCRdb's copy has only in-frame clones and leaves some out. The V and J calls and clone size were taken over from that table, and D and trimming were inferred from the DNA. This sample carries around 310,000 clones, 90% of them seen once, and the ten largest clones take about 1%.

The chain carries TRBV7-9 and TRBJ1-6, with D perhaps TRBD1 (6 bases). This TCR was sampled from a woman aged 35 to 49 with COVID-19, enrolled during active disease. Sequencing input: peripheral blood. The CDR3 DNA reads TGTGCCAGCAGCTTAGGAGGGGGGGGAGGGAAAGAAAATTCACCCCTCCACTTT. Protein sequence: CASSLGGGGGKENSPLHF.